The clone carrying this T cell receptor beta chain was counted at least ten times. The sample comes from a study of T-cell reconstitution after alpha-beta-depleted transplantation in children. A library of TCRbeta sequences, prepared with unique molecular identifiers, was generated. TCRdb reprocessed the PCR reads via MiXCR and lists one record per CDR3 protein. This sample has a few hundred thousand distinct CDR3 sequences, with around a tenth found just once. Source: PBMCs from the stem cell graft donor, taken from the stem cell graft. This clonotype was sampled from a human donor who donated a stem cell graft to a child with acute lymphoblastic leukemia.

This CDR3 is CASSFRGTEAFF. CDR3 DNA: TGCGCCAGCAGCTTTCGGGGAACTGAAGCTTTCTTT. J is TRBJ1-1 and V is TRBV4-3; D gene uncertain. Per the germline V gene, CDR1 is LGHNA and CDR2 is YSLEER. The V end was cut by 5 bases, the J end by 5 bases, with 9 bases between. The CDR3 has 12 residues.